This T cell receptor (beta chain) was found in a study of T cells in Graves' hyperthyroidism and ophthalmopathy. About the research overall: Upon initial diagnosis and before any treatment, peripheral blood was collected. General study points: Most clonotypes expanded in the thyroid (above 0.001) were also present in blood.

About this clonotype: The target antigen is unknown.

Template material for amplifying TCR beta CDR3 regions consisted of RNA transcripts. In the first-round RT-PCR of the TCR CDR3, the HTBI primer set was used. MiXCR, run by TCRdb on the multiplex PCR reads, gives a single entry per CDR3 protein. The data hold hundreds of thousands of distinct CDR3 sequences, with approximately 40% observed a single time. The hyperthyroidism patients had all been newly diagnosed, and their disease duration was under 2 months. Their ages ranged from 18 to 65 years. CDR1 is DFQATT and CDR2 is SNEGSKA in the germline V gene (reference sequence). V was shortened by 6 bases and J by 0 bases, with 17 bases between the two germline ends. This CDR3 spans 15 amino acids.

Sequencing used blood. This sequence originates from a man between 18 and 35 years old with Graves' hyperthyroidism. The V gene is TRBV20-1, the J gene TRBJ1-1, with a tentative D call TRBD1 (5 bases). The CDR3 here is CSARGGSLMNTEAFF. The CDR3 coding sequence is TGCAGTGCCCGGGGGGGGAGCCTGATGAACACTGAAGCTTTCTTT.